This T cell receptor (beta chain) was recovered during a study of blood T cells in healthy people across ages. Broader study findings: Naive T cell percentage showed a strong correlation with TCR beta diversity. A roughly linear fall in TCR beta diversity per million T cells was seen with increasing age.

Trimming cost V 1 base and J 5 bases, with 12 bases left between them. The CDR3 spans 15 residues. The authors ran a second PCR of roughly 6 to 12 cycles using a sample-barcoded 5' primer and a J-beta primer mix. TCRdb passed the 5' RACE reads through MiXCR, listing each CDR3 protein once. Of fewer than 800,000 distinct CDR3 sequences in the sample, around 25% were seen once. With respect to this clonotype: Its target is unknown.

These same records also appear under a second study, on T cells of mothers and their children. From that second work: The extracted RNA was employed in its entirety for cDNA synthesis, at roughly 1.5 ug per 15 ul. The study obtained over 9 million TCR beta CDR3 reads per mother and some 3 million per child.

The sequenced material came from blood. The receptor was isolated from a boy between 5 and 17 years old in good health. This chain joins TRBV12-3 or TRBV12-4 and TRBJ1-5, with D hard to call. CDR3 sequence: CASSLELLHDQPQHF. The DNA of the CDR3 is TGTGCCAGCAGTTTAGAACTTCTCCATGATCAGCCCCAGCATTTT.